These T cell receptor beta chains were read from a single sample in a study of molecular identifiers for immune sequencing clone quantification. TCRdb itself ran the PCR reads through MiXCR, one entry per CDR3 protein. Counted here are hundreds of thousands of distinct CDR3 sequences, around 25% occurring once; the ten biggest clones make up roughly 0.83%. Sequenced: naive CD8+ T cells from blood, with Jurkat cell RNA spiked in. The source is a human donor in good health. Some libraries in this study had Jurkat cell RNA spiked in. The CDR3 runs from the conserved cysteine through the conserved F or W. The order of the fields is D gene, clone size, V gene, J gene, CDR3 protein, CDR3 DNA. A D gene is named only where the DNA matches it firmly. Clone size is not always given. Where it is, it says once, few, many or a class for expanded clones.

d_call: -
clone_size: -
v_call: TRBV7-9
j_call: TRBJ2-3
cdr3_aa: CASSLKVTDTQYF
cdr3_nt: TGTGCCAGCAGCTTAAAGGTAACAGATACGCAGTATTTT

d_call: -
clone_size: many
v_call: TRBV7-6
j_call: TRBJ2-6
cdr3_aa: CASSSGVGVGANVLTF
cdr3_nt: TGTGCCAGCAGCTCCGGGGTAGGGGTTGGGGCCAACGTCCTGACTTTC

d_call: -
clone_size: many
v_call: TRBV3-1
j_call: TRBJ2-3
cdr3_aa: CASSQRDSTDTQYF
cdr3_nt: TGTGCCAGCAGCCAAAGGGACAGCACAGATACGCAGTATTTT

d_call: -
clone_size: many
v_call: TRBV6-2/TRBV6-3
j_call: TRBJ2-7
cdr3_aa: CASSYGGTRYEQYF
cdr3_nt: TGTGCCAGCAGTTACGGGGGCACCCGCTACGAGCAGTACTTC

d_call: -
clone_size: -
v_call: TRBV6-6
j_call: TRBJ2-5
cdr3_aa: CASSDATGHLDGTQYF
cdr3_nt: TGTGCCAGCAGTGATGCTACAGGCCACCTTGACGGGACCCAGTACTTC

d_call: -
clone_size: many
v_call: TRBV4-1
j_call: TRBJ1-5
cdr3_aa: CASSQDKSSPSQPQHF
cdr3_nt: TGCGCCAGCAGCCAAGATAAATCGAGCCCCAGTCAGCCCCAGCATTTT

d_call: TRBD1
clone_size: many
v_call: TRBV27
j_call: TRBJ1-2
cdr3_aa: CASSFIWGQSHNYGYTF
cdr3_nt: TGTGCCAGCAGTTTTATTTGGGGACAGAGCCATAACTATGGCTACACCTTC

d_call: -
clone_size: many
v_call: TRBV4-1
j_call: TRBJ1-5
cdr3_aa: CASSQDLLGGQPQHF
cdr3_nt: TGCGCCAGCAGCCAAGATCTCCTAGGAGGGCAGCCCCAGCATTTT

d_call: -
clone_size: -
v_call: TRBV27
j_call: TRBJ2-3
cdr3_aa: CASSFLGAGTDMQYF
cdr3_nt: TGTGCCAGCAGTTTCCTCGGGGCAGGCACAGATATGCAGTATTTT

d_call: TRBD1
clone_size: many
v_call: TRBV7-9
j_call: TRBJ1-2
cdr3_aa: CASSPWTGGADGYTF
cdr3_nt: TGTGCCAGCAGCCCGTGGACAGGGGGCGCCGATGGCTACACCTTC

d_call: -
clone_size: few
v_call: TRBV13
j_call: TRBJ2-4
cdr3_aa: CASSLEARGSMNIQYF
cdr3_nt: TGTGCCAGCAGCTTAGAAGCAAGGGGCTCCATGAACATTCAGTACTTC

d_call: TRBD1
clone_size: -
v_call: TRBV7-8
j_call: TRBJ2-5
cdr3_aa: CASSLAPGTGTPLQATQYF
cdr3_nt: TGTGCCAGCAGCTTAGCACCCGGGACAGGGACGCCTCTCCAAGCGACCCAGTACTTC

d_call: -
clone_size: many
v_call: TRBV20-1
j_call: TRBJ2-7
cdr3_aa: CSARKPEEGEQYF
cdr3_nt: TGCAGTGCTAGAAAGCCTGAGGAGGGCGAGCAGTACTTC

d_call: TRBD2
clone_size: -
v_call: TRBV6-5
j_call: TRBJ2-1
cdr3_aa: CASSPWTSGGGENEQFF
cdr3_nt: TGTGCCAGCAGTCCCTGGACTAGCGGGGGGGGGGAAAATGAGCAGTTCTTC

d_call: -
clone_size: -
v_call: TRBV11-2
j_call: TRBJ1-1
cdr3_aa: CASSLVGAGVNTEAFF
cdr3_nt: TGTGCCAGCAGCTTAGTGGGGGCAGGGGTGAACACTGAAGCTTTCTTT

d_call: -
clone_size: -
v_call: TRBV7-9
j_call: TRBJ1-3
cdr3_aa: CASSFPPAASSGNPIYF
cdr3_nt: TGTGCCAGCAGCTTTCCCCCGGCGGCGAGCTCTGGAAACCCCATATATTTT

d_call: -
clone_size: -
v_call: TRBV6-1
j_call: TRBJ2-5
cdr3_aa: CASSELAADGETQYF
cdr3_nt: TGTGCCAGCAGTGAGTTAGCGGCCGATGGAGAGACCCAGTACTTC

d_call: -
clone_size: -
v_call: TRBV24-1
j_call: TRBJ2-2
cdr3_aa: CATSVSGAGELFF
cdr3_nt: TGTGCCACCAGTGTTAGCGGAGCCGGGGAGCTGTTTTTT

d_call: -
clone_size: -
v_call: TRBV6-2/TRBV6-3
j_call: TRBJ2-7
cdr3_aa: CAGSYRTRAYF
cdr3_nt: TGTGCCGGCAGTTACAGGACGAGGGCGTACTTC

d_call: -
clone_size: many
v_call: TRBV12-3/TRBV12-4
j_call: TRBJ1-4
cdr3_aa: CASSSSLGVGEKLFF
cdr3_nt: TGTGCCAGCAGTTCATCTTTAGGGGTTGGTGAAAAACTGTTTTTT

d_call: TRBD2
clone_size: many
v_call: TRBV20-1
j_call: TRBJ2-7
cdr3_aa: CSARDPLAESYEQYF
cdr3_nt: TGCAGTGCTAGAGATCCCCTAGCGGAATCCTACGAGCAGTACTTC

d_call: -
clone_size: -
v_call: TRBV3-1
j_call: TRBJ1-2
cdr3_aa: CASSWGPSYGYTF
cdr3_nt: TGTGCCAGCAGCTGGGGGCCGTCCTATGGCTACACCTTC

d_call: -
clone_size: many
v_call: TRBV12-5
j_call: TRBJ1-3
cdr3_aa: CASGLEWGSGNTIYF
cdr3_nt: TGTGCTAGTGGTTTGGAGTGGGGCTCTGGAAACACCATATATTTT

d_call: -
clone_size: many
v_call: TRBV6-1
j_call: TRBJ2-3
cdr3_aa: CAIREAGSDTQYF
cdr3_nt: TGTGCCATCCGAGAGGCGGGCTCAGATACGCAGTATTTT

d_call: TRBD1
clone_size: many
v_call: TRBV5-1
j_call: TRBJ1-1
cdr3_aa: CASSSLGQGADTEAFF
cdr3_nt: TGCGCCAGCAGCTCTCTCGGACAGGGGGCTGACACTGAAGCTTTCTTT

d_call: -
clone_size: many
v_call: TRBV5-4
j_call: TRBJ2-2
cdr3_aa: CASSLPTSSTGELFF
cdr3_nt: TGTGCCAGCAGCTTGCCTACTAGTTCCACCGGGGAGCTGTTTTTT

d_call: TRBD1
clone_size: -
v_call: TRBV6-2/TRBV6-3
j_call: TRBJ2-3
cdr3_aa: CASSPRQGGFTDTQYF
cdr3_nt: TGTGCCAGCAGTCCCCGACAGGGGGGGTTCACAGATACGCAGTATTTT

d_call: TRBD2
clone_size: -
v_call: TRBV5-1
j_call: TRBJ2-7
cdr3_aa: CASSLFPSGGLAGGNDPTRQYF
cdr3_nt: TGCGCCAGCAGCTTGTTCCCATCTGGGGGGCTAGCGGGAGGTAATGACCCTACGAGGCAGTACTTC

d_call: -
clone_size: many
v_call: TRBV6-2/TRBV6-3
j_call: TRBJ2-7
cdr3_aa: CASSSGPTSYEQYF
cdr3_nt: TGTGCCAGCAGTTCCGGGCCCACCTCCTACGAGCAGTACTTC

d_call: TRBD1
clone_size: few
v_call: TRBV20-1
j_call: TRBJ1-1
cdr3_aa: CSAARSRDREWGTEAFF
cdr3_nt: TGCAGTGCCGCCAGGTCCCGGGACAGGGAATGGGGCACTGAAGCTTTCTTT

d_call: -
clone_size: -
v_call: TRBV5-8
j_call: TRBJ2-7
cdr3_aa: CASSFFLPSREQYF
cdr3_nt: TGTGCCAGCAGCTTTTTCCTCCCTAGTCGGGAGCAGTACTTC

d_call: TRBD1
clone_size: few
v_call: TRBV27
j_call: TRBJ1-1
cdr3_aa: CASRFGQGTEAFF
cdr3_nt: TGTGCCAGCAGATTCGGACAGGGGACTGAAGCTTTCTTT

d_call: TRBD1
clone_size: -
v_call: TRBV6-2/TRBV6-3
j_call: TRBJ2-7
cdr3_aa: CASSYGTVYYEQYF
cdr3_nt: TGTGCCAGCAGTTACGGGACAGTTTACTACGAGCAGTACTTC

d_call: -
clone_size: -
v_call: TRBV3-1
j_call: TRBJ1-3
cdr3_aa: CASSHPLRTGNTIYF
cdr3_nt: TGTGCCAGCAGCCATCCCCTCCGGACTGGAAACACCATATATTTT

d_call: -
clone_size: -
v_call: TRBV4-3
j_call: TRBJ2-3
cdr3_aa: CASRAGRATTDTQYF
cdr3_nt: TGCGCCAGCCGGGCGGGGCGGGCCACCACAGATACGCAGTATTTT

d_call: TRBD1
clone_size: few
v_call: TRBV5-5
j_call: TRBJ2-5
cdr3_aa: CVSSLDFGQGIQETQYF
cdr3_nt: TGTGTCAGCAGCTTGGATTTCGGACAGGGGATCCAAGAGACCCAGTACTTC

d_call: -
clone_size: few
v_call: TRBV27
j_call: TRBJ1-6
cdr3_aa: CATGAKSSYNSPLHF
cdr3_nt: TGTGCCACGGGAGCGAAGAGCTCCTATAATTCACCCCTCCACTTT

d_call: TRBD2
clone_size: few
v_call: TRBV28
j_call: TRBJ2-3
cdr3_aa: CASGEGSTDTQYF
cdr3_nt: TGTGCCAGCGGGGAGGGGAGCACAGATACGCAGTATTTT

d_call: TRBD2
clone_size: few
v_call: TRBV7-4
j_call: TRBJ2-2
cdr3_aa: CAGSPTGGVGTGELFF
cdr3_nt: TGTGCCGGCAGCCCCACCGGGGGGGTCGGCACCGGGGAGCTGTTTTTT

d_call: TRBD1
clone_size: few
v_call: TRBV7-9
j_call: TRBJ2-7
cdr3_aa: CASSPPQGQGIYEQYF
cdr3_nt: TGTGCCAGCAGCCCACCCCAGGGACAGGGGATCTACGAGCAGTACTTC

d_call: -
clone_size: -
v_call: TRBV12-3/TRBV12-4
j_call: TRBJ1-2
cdr3_aa: CASSPGSRYTF
cdr3_nt: TGTGCCAGCAGCCCCGGCAGTCGCTACACCTTC

d_call: -
clone_size: many
v_call: TRBV12-3/TRBV12-4
j_call: TRBJ2-7
cdr3_aa: CAIQVRGSYEQYF
cdr3_nt: TGTGCCATCCAGGTCCGGGGTTCCTACGAGCAGTACTTC

d_call: -
clone_size: -
v_call: TRBV2
j_call: TRBJ2-6
cdr3_aa: CASSEMGAGANVLTF
cdr3_nt: TGTGCCAGCAGTGAAATGGGTGCCGGGGCCAACGTCCTGACTTTC

d_call: TRBD2
clone_size: -
v_call: TRBV29-1
j_call: TRBJ2-3
cdr3_aa: CSVPGGRPDTQYF
cdr3_nt: TGCAGCGTACCGGGAGGGAGGCCAGATACGCAGTATTTT

d_call: TRBD1
clone_size: few
v_call: TRBV7-9
j_call: TRBJ2-7
cdr3_aa: CASSALGQRDSYEQYF
cdr3_nt: TGTGCCAGCAGCGCCTTGGGACAGAGAGACTCCTACGAGCAGTACTTC

d_call: -
clone_size: few
v_call: TRBV12-3/TRBV12-4
j_call: TRBJ2-5
cdr3_aa: CASSPWGSRETQYF
cdr3_nt: TGTGCCAGCAGTCCCTGGGGGTCGCGAGAGACCCAGTACTTC

d_call: TRBD1
clone_size: -
v_call: TRBV6-5
j_call: TRBJ2-7
cdr3_aa: CASSPPGTGGEQYF
cdr3_nt: TGTGCCAGCAGTCCCCCGGGGACAGGGGGCGAGCAGTACTTC

d_call: -
clone_size: many
v_call: TRBV27
j_call: TRBJ2-5
cdr3_aa: CASIIHHATKETQYF
cdr3_nt: TGTGCCAGCATTATACACCACGCTACCAAAGAGACCCAGTACTTC